These T cell receptor beta chains were read from a single sample in a study of T cells after yellow fever vaccination. Each CDR3 protein gets one entry after TCRdb re-called the 5' RACE reads with MiXCR. This sample carries under 700,000 distinct CDR3 sequences, around a sixth of them seen once, and the ten largest clones take 17%. The starting material was PBMCs, obtained 4 to 6 days after the first yellow fever vaccination. The receptors originated from a man aged 18 to 29 who received the YFV17D yellow fever vaccine. CDR3s include the opening cysteine and the closing phenylalanine or tryptophan. The order of the fields is V gene, CDR3 length, clone size, CDR3 protein. Only some rows state a clone size, as once, few, many or a class for expanded clones.

TRBV20-1	14	few	CSARLLNSNQPQHF
TRBV7-2	16	-	CASSLQGQGGTGELFF
TRBV18	13	few	CASSGQGANEQYF
TRBV5-1	13	many	CASTSGGERELFF
TRBV5-4	15	-	CASSLAGSGNTEAFF
TRBV7-2	15	-	CASRRGLAGFNEQFF
TRBV6-1	12	-	CASGIQNQPQHF
TRBV11-2	15	few	CASSLVGGSSYEQYF
TRBV2	13	-	CASAAGGLNGYTF
TRBV7-8	15	few	CASSLDRGNQNIQYF
TRBV5-1	15	few	CASSLEGSGTGELFF
TRBV6-5	16	once	CASSYGGQVNTGELFF
TRBV7-9	15	few	CASSFSPGQGGEQYF
TRBV4-2	14	few	CASSQDRSFVTQYF
TRBV4-2	17	few	CASSQGGLRDRAYEQYF
TRBV6-2/TRBV6-3	16	few	CASRNTPGLDTDTQYF
TRBV18	14	few	CASSPPTPQGEQFF
TRBV24-1	12	few	CATSDATDTQYF
TRBV7-2	14	few	CASSLEQASTEAFF
TRBV6-1	15	-	CASSEQGAVRDGYTF
TRBV6-1	15	few	CASSPEGKRDTEAFF
TRBV5-6	13	-	CASSGGAFGTQYF
TRBV7-9	15	-	CASSLNGRVGQPQHF
TRBV4-1	14	many	CASSQQALDPEQFF
TRBV4-3	16	-	CASSQRTVVNTGELFF
TRBV6-1	10	-	CASSASEQFF
TRBV7-9	14	few	CASSPNPTSYEQYF
TRBV24-1	13	few	CATSDYSYNEQFF
TRBV7-9	17	few	CASSLGRGPYSYNEQFF
TRBV20-1	13	few	CSARVGQGQPQHF
TRBV12-3/TRBV12-4	15	-	CASSLDRGLIYGYTF
TRBV4-1	13	few	CASSPDSAYEQYF
TRBV4-2	16	few	CASSQRSVTGANVLTF
TRBV12-3/TRBV12-4	14	few	CASSSSGAGNTIYF
TRBV4-1	15	-	CASSHPDRPYTEAFF
TRBV25-1	14	-	CASSGRLGGSEQYF
TRBV11-1	17	many	CASSLEAGGVWRETQYF
TRBV3-1	13	-	CASSHLGDTEAFF
TRBV5-5	12	-	CASSYRVTEAFF
TRBV5-1	15	few	CASNSFWDSTETQYF
TRBV7-2	15	-	CASSLVWGGRTEQYF
TRBV5-1	14	-	CASSASGRQETQYF
TRBV2	15	-	CASRYRQGSSEKLFF
TRBV19	13	-	CASEPGAGQPQHF
TRBV15	15	few	CATSRSGGSTGELFF
TRBV27	14	many	CASSFRGTTDTQYF
TRBV30	14	few	CAWARGGAHDTQYF
TRBV20-1	15	-	CSAEARADSYNEQFF
TRBV5-8	12	once	CASSLGPGRCVF
TRBV5-1	15	few	CASSPAGSRHQPQHF
TRBV30	12	-	CAWSVLGMGAFF
TRBV12-5	11	few	CASGVNQPQHF